Sequencing of this T cell receptor beta chain was carried out in a study of blood T cells in healthy people across ages. There are a few counts of this clonotype. Antigen: not known. The V and J ends lost 10 bases and 2 bases respectively, with 9 bases between them. This CDR3 contains 11 residues. Germline V gene lookup returns CDR1 MDHEN and CDR2 SYDVKM. A second 7 to 11 cycle PCR used barcoded and J-beta primers. TCRdb processed the 5' RACE reads anew with MiXCR; each CDR3 protein has one entry. This table has about 1 million distinct CDR3 sequences, roughly a quarter appearing once. Whole-study results and caveats: A roughly linear fall in TCR beta diversity per million T cells was seen with increasing age.

The data also belong to a second study, concerning T cells of mothers and their children.

The TCR was taken from a girl aged 2 to 9 in good health. The chain uses TRBV28 and TRBJ2-7; weak D call: TRBD1 (6 bases). The sample consisted of blood. The CDR3 loop reads CAIAGAYEQYF. DNA for the CDR3: TGTGCCATCGCAGGGGCCTACGAGCAGTACTTC.